These 5 T cell receptor beta chains share one sample of origin, sequenced in a study of cytomegalovirus exposure and HLA in healthy donors. Researchers ran the PCR with 60 Vbeta and 13 Jbeta primers. The method was immunoSEQ multiplex PCR; TCRdb's version includes in-frame clones alone and lacks a portion of them. The sample carries 100,000 to 150,000 clones, more than 65% recorded once. Source material: PBMCs. The receptors were sampled from a woman in her sixties or seventies in good health and CMV-seropositive.

This clone turned up a few times. The genes are TRBV9 and TRBJ2-7, with D unresolved. Germline CDR1 and CDR2: SGDLS and YYNGEE. The V gene lost 0 bases and the J gene lost 6 bases, with 16 bases spanning the gap. The CDR3 runs to 15 residues. CDR3 region: CASSVAGHSRFEQYF. In nucleotides, the CDR3 is TGTGCCAGCAGCGTAGCTGGGCACTCCCGTTTCGAGCAGTACTTC.

This chain joins TRBV2 and TRBJ2-2, with 8 bases that match TRBD1. CDR1 and CDR2 (germline): SNHLY, FYNNEI. Unmatched junction bases numbered 4, after V lost 5 bases and J lost 5 bases. CDR3 length: 14 amino acids. In DNA, the CDR3 is TGTGCCAGCAGTCGGACAGGGATGACCGGGGAGCTGTTTTTT. Its translation: CASSRTGMTGELFF. The full variable domain, its missing parts supplied by reference TRBV2 and TRBJ2-2, is EPEVTQTPSHQVTQMGQEVILRCVPISNHLYFYWYRQILGQKVEFLVSFYNNEISEKSEIFDDQFSVERPDGSNFTLKIRSTKLEDSAMYFCASSRTGMTGELFFGEGSRLTVL.

The chain links TRBV7-9 to TRBJ2-2, with TRBD1 identical over 7 bases. This CDR3 is built from 14 residues. Trimming took 6 bases from V and 7 from J; bases not matched to a gene: 8. Germline V gives CDR1 SEHNR, CDR2 FQNEAQ (reference sequence). The CDR3 DNA follows: TGTGCCAGCAGACAGGGGCCAAGCGTCGGGGAGCTGTTTTTT. Translated, it gives CASRQGPSVGELFF.

The V gene is TRBV2, the J gene TRBJ2-1; TRBD2 agrees at 10 bases. CDR3 length: 16 residues. V shed 6 bases, J shed 1 base, and the junction held 6 bases outside the gene matches. Germline CDR1 is SNHLY and CDR2 is FYNNEI. The CDR3 protein is CASSPTSGNSYNEQFF. In DNA, the CDR3 is TGTGCCAGCAGCCCTACTAGCGGGAATTCCTACAATGAGCAGTTCTTC.

The V gene is TRBV5-1, the J gene TRBJ2-3, with 8 positions matching TRBD1. The CDR3 totals 14 residues. The junction had 4 bases not matched to a gene; V was cut back by 3 bases and J by 4 bases. Germline assignment: CDR1 SGHRS and CDR2 YFSETQ. The CDR3 DNA reads as TGCGCCAGCAGCTGGACAGGGAATGCAGATACGCAGTATTTT. Translation: CASSWTGNADTQYF.